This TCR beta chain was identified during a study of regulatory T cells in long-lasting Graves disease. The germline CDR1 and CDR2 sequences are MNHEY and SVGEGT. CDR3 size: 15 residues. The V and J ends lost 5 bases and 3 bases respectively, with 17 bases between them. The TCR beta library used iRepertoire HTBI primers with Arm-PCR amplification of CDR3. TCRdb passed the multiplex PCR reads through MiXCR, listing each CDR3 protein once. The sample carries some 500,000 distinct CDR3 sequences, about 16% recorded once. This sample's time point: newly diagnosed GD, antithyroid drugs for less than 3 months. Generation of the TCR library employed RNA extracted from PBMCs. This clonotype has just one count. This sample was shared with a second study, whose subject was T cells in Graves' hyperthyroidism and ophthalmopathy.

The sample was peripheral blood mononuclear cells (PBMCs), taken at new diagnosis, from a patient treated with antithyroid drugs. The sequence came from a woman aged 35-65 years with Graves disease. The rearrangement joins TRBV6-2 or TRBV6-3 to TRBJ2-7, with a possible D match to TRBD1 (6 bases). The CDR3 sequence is CASSRRDIGLYEQYF. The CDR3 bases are TGTGCCAGCAGTCGCCGGGACATAGGCCTCTACGAGCAGTACTTC.